Listed below are T cell receptor beta chains from one sample, sequenced in a study of T cell changes during pregnancy in multiple sclerosis. Profiling relied on immunoSEQ multiplex PCR, and the TCRdb table lists in-frame clones only, not all of them. The table has about 81,000 clones, 90% to 95% seen once. This sample comprised peripheral blood, obtained in the third trimester of pregnancy. All receptors come from a female donor in good health, enrolled as a control in a pregnancy study. CDR3s include the opening cysteine and the closing phenylalanine or tryptophan. Each record gives: J gene, CDR3 length, clone size, V gene, D gene, CDR3 protein, CDR3 DNA. The D gene is left open where the match is weak. Size is omitted from some rows. Given values are once, few, many or a class for expanded clones.

j_gene: TRBJ2-1; len: 12; abundance: NA; v_gene: TRBV5-1; d_gene: NA; CDR3aa: CASSLPGNEQFF; CDR3nt: TGCGCCAGCAGCTTGCCAGGGAATGAGCAGTTCTTC
j_gene: TRBJ2-5; len: 14; abundance: NA; v_gene: TRBV11-3; d_gene: NA; CDR3aa: CASSLGGDRETQYF; CDR3nt: TGTGCCAGCAGCTTAGGCGGCGACAGAGAGACCCAGTACTTC
j_gene: TRBJ2-7; len: 16; abundance: NA; v_gene: TRBV5-6; d_gene: TRBD2; CDR3aa: CASSFPSGRGGSEQYF; CDR3nt: TGTGCCAGCAGCTTCCCTAGCGGGAGGGGGGGAAGCGAGCAGTACTTC
j_gene: TRBJ1-2; len: 15; abundance: once; v_gene: TRBV28; d_gene: TRBD1; CDR3aa: CASNKDRGLGYGYTF; CDR3nt: TGTGCCAGCAATAAAGACAGGGGGCTGGGCTATGGCTACACCTTC
j_gene: TRBJ2-1; len: 15; abundance: NA; v_gene: TRBV19; d_gene: TRBD1; CDR3aa: CASISGGLGYNEQFF; CDR3nt: TGTGCCAGTATTTCAGGGGGTCTAGGGTACAATGAGCAGTTCTTC
j_gene: TRBJ1-3; len: 13; abundance: NA; v_gene: TRBV30; d_gene: NA; CDR3aa: CAWSTGSGNTIYF; CDR3nt: TGTGCCTGGAGTACTGGCTCTGGAAACACCATATATTTT
j_gene: TRBJ2-6; len: 13; abundance: NA; v_gene: TRBV7-2; d_gene: TRBD1; CDR3aa: CASSSEGQGVLTF; CDR3nt: TGTGCCAGCAGCTCTGAGGGACAGGGCGTCCTGACTTTC
j_gene: TRBJ2-5; len: 16; abundance: NA; v_gene: TRBV5-1; d_gene: TRBD2; CDR3aa: CASSLGLAGGGETQYF; CDR3nt: TGCGCCAGCAGCTTGGGGCTAGCGGGAGGCGGTGAGACCCAGTACTTC
j_gene: TRBJ1-5; len: 13; abundance: NA; v_gene: TRBV28; d_gene: NA; CDR3aa: CASRQASYQPQHF; CDR3nt: TGTGCCAGCAGGCAGGCCAGCTATCAGCCCCAGCATTTT
j_gene: TRBJ2-3; len: 17; abundance: NA; v_gene: TRBV11-2; d_gene: TRBD2; CDR3aa: CASRTSGRSPLTDTQYF; CDR3nt: TGTGCCAGCAGAACGAGCGGGAGGTCCCCCCTCACAGATACGCAGTATTTT
j_gene: TRBJ1-5; len: 13; abundance: once; v_gene: TRBV6-5; d_gene: NA; CDR3aa: CASSPGWDQPQHF; CDR3nt: TGTGCCAGCAGTCCCGGGTGGGATCAGCCCCAGCATTTT